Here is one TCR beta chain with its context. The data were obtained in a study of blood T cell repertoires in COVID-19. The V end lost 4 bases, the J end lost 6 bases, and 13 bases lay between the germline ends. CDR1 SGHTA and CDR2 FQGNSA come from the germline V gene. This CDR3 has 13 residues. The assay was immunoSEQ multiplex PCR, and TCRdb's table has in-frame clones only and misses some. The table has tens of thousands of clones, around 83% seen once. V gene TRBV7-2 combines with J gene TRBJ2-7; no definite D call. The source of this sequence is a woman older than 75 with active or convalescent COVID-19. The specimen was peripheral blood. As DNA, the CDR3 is TGTGCCAGCAGCTGGAGAGGATCGGGCGAGCAGTACTTC. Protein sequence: CASSWRGSGEQYF. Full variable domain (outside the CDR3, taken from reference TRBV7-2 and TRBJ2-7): GAGVSQSPSNKVTEKGKDVELRCDPISGHTALYWYRQSLGQGLEFLIYFQGNSAPDKSGLPSDRFSAERTGGSVSTLTIQRTQQEDSAVYLCASSWRGSGEQYFGPGTRLTVT.